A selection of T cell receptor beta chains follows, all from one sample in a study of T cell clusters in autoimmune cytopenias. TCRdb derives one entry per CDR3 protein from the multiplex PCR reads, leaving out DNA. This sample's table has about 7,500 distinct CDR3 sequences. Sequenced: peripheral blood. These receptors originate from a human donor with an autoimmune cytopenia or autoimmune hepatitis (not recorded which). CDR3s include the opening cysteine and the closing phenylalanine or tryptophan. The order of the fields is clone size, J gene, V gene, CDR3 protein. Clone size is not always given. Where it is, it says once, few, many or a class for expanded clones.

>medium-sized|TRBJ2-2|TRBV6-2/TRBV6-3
CASSPIGHTANTGELFF
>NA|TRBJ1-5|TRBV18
CASSPAQTGYQPQHF
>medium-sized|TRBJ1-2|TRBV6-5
CASSYSSVNYGYTF
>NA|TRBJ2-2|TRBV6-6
CASSSKTSHTGELFF
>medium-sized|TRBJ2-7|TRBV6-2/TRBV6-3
CASRGTEGSYEQYF
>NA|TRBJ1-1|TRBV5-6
CASSLDGGHTEAFF
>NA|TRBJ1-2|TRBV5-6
CASSLVGDRGYPYGYTF
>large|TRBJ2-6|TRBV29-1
CSGRTGDVLTF
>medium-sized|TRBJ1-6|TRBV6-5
CASSRGQDRSSYNSPLHF
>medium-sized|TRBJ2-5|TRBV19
CASSKRTGTNQETQYF
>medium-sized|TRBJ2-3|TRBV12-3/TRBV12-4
CASSFGSTDTQYF
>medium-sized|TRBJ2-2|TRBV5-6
CASSLDDGTGELFF
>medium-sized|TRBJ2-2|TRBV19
CATTPAPHTGELFF
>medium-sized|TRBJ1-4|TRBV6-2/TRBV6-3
CASRQDGEKLFF
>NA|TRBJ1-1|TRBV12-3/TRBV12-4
CASREDLPKRAFF
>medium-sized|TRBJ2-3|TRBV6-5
CASSTSTSGRGRDTQYF
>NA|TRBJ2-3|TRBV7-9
CASSPDGLKDTQYF
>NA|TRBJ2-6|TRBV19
CASRRGSGANVLTF
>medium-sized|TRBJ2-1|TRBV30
CAWIYSGPYNEQFF
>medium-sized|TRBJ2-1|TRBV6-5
CASSYKEYPSYNEQFF
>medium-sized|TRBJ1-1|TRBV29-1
CSVEGANTEAFF
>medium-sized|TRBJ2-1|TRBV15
CATTRGGPSYNEQFF
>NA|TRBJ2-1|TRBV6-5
CASSYSPPGLATHNEQFF
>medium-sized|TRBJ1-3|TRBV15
CATSRLTGGGNTIYF
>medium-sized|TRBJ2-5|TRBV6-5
CASSYGGTQYF
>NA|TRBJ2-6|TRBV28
CASRDSGANVLTF
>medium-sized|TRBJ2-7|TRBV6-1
CASWGAGYEQYF
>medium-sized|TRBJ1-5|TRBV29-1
CSVTQGVSNQPQHF